Below, 27 T cell receptor beta chains from the same sample are listed, as sequenced in a study of cytomegalovirus exposure and HLA in healthy donors. 60 Vbeta and 13 Jbeta primers were used in PCR. Profiling relied on immunoSEQ multiplex PCR, and the TCRdb table lists in-frame clones only, not all of them. The sample lists 130,000 or so clones; roughly 80% were seen once. Sequenced input: PBMCs. The receptors stem from a woman in her sixties in good health and CMV-seronegative.

The chain links TRBV6-1 to TRBJ1-2, with D perhaps TRBD1 (6 bases). The V and J ends lost 5 bases and 4 bases respectively, with 11 bases between them. Germline CDR1 reads MNHNS; CDR2 reads SASEGT. There are 13 residues in the CDR3. The CDR3 DNA follows: TGTGCCAGCAGTACTAGGGGGAGCTATGGCTACACCTTC. Its protein product is CASSTRGSYGYTF.

The chain couples TRBV28 to TRBJ2-5, with a tentative D call TRBD2 (6 bases). Trimming removed 3 bases at V and 1 base at J, with 12 bases between. Germline lookup yields CDR1 MDHEN and CDR2 SYDVKM. CDR3 length equals 15 residues. The CDR3 region has the DNA TGTGCCAGCAGTTTTGGCGGGGCGGGCCAAGAGACCCAGTACTTC. It specifies CASSFGGAGQETQYF.

The chain carries TRBV2 and TRBJ2-7; TRBD1 agrees at 8 bases. V lost 7 bases and J lost 3; bases outside the gene matches: 5. The germline V gene has CDR1 SNHLY and CDR2 FYNNEI. This CDR3 is 13 amino acids long. The CDR3 region has the DNA TGTGCCAGCAAGGGACAGGCAATCTACGAGCAGTACTTC. Amino acids: CASKGQAIYEQYF.

J is TRBJ1-4 and V is TRBV2; D call uncertain. V was pared by 4 bases and J by 7 bases, with 13 bases between. CDR3 length: 14 residues. CDR1 is SNHLY, CDR2 FYNNEI, per germline. The CDR3 region is CASSAEGGIEKLFF. The CDR3 bases are TGTGCCAGCAGTGCAGAGGGAGGGATTGAAAAACTGTTTTTT.

The CDR3 sequence is CASSVPGQGPEQYF. CDR3 DNA: TGTGCCAGCAGTGTCCCGGGACAGGGTCCCGAGCAGTACTTC. This chain joins TRBV6-1 and TRBJ2-7; 9 nucleotides agree with TRBD1. With V trimmed by 4 bases and J by 6 bases, 7 bases remained unmatched. The CDR3 is 14 residues long. Germline lookup yields CDR1 MNHNS and CDR2 SASEGT.

In this sample, this clone turned up a few times. The chain has TRBV4-1 and TRBJ2-1; possibly TRBD1 for D (5 bases). Germline loops: CDR1 MGHRA, CDR2 YSYEKL. This CDR3 has 14 residues. V was cut by 1 base and J by 5 bases, with 9 bases left in between. The CDR3 region has the DNA TGCGCCAGCAGCCAAGGGATCAGGGACAATGAGCAGTTCTTC. This translates into CASSQGIRDNEQFF.

This clone turned up a few times. The chain has TRBV2 and TRBJ1-5; a weak D match, TRBD1 (5 bases). Between the trimmed V and J ends, which lost 6 bases and 2 bases, there was a span of 14 bases. The CDR3 is 15 amino acids. Germline values: CDR1 SNHLY, CDR2 FYNNEI. The CDR3 reads CASRKGVAGNQPQHF. The DNA of the CDR3 is TGTGCCAGCAGGAAAGGGGTTGCAGGCAATCAGCCCCAGCATTTT.

This clone has only a few counts. This chain connects TRBV27 to TRBJ1-1; D might be TRBD1 (5 bases). The germline gives CDR1 MNHEY, CDR2 SMNVEV (reference sequence). The CDR3 consists of 16 residues. V was clipped by 3 bases and J by 1 base, with 15 bases between them. The CDR3 loop reads CASSFSPRTGNTEAFF. As DNA, the CDR3 is TGTGCCAGCAGTTTCTCTCCCCGCACAGGGAACACTGAAGCTTTCTTT.

The rearrangement links TRBV11-2 to TRBJ2-7, with TRBD1 as a possible D gene (6 bases). Per germline, CDR1 SGHAT and CDR2 FQNNGV. Trimming stripped 5 bases from V and 2 bases from J, with 16 bases between. The CDR3 spans 15 residues. DNA of the CDR3: TGTGCCAGCAGCCGCCTCCGGGACAAGCCCTACGAGCAGTACTTC. It yields the protein CASSRLRDKPYEQYF. The full variable domain, in which reference TRBV11-2 and TRBJ2-7 provide the parts outside the CDR3, is EAGVAQSPRYKIIEKRQSVAFWCNPISGHATLYWYQQILGQGPKLLIQFQNNGVVDDSQLPKDRFSAERLKGVDSTLKIQPAKLEDSAVYLCASSRLRDKPYEQYFGPGTRLTVT.

The gene calls are TRBV29-1 and TRBJ1-2, with TRBD1 as a possible D gene (5 bases). Trimming removed 2 bases from V and 6 bases from J, with 13 bases in between. The CDR3 has 13 amino acids. Germline CDR1 reads SQVTM; CDR2 reads ANQGSEA. The CDR3 loop reads CSVERTGGNGYTF. The CDR3 nucleotides read TGCAGCGTTGAAAGGACGGGGGGTAATGGCTACACCTTC.

This clone occurred once. The CDR3 nucleotides are TGTGCCAGTAGTGAATACAGGAACACTGAAGCTTTCTTT. Its protein is CASSEYRNTEAFF. This chain uses TRBV19 with TRBJ1-1; no firm D call. The CDR3 has 13 amino acids. With 5 bases removed from V and 1 base from J, the gap between germline ends came to 8 bases. Germline-derived CDR1 and CDR2 are LNHDA and SQIVND (reference sequence).

V gene TRBV19 combines with J gene TRBJ1-5; D call uncertain. Per germline, CDR1 LNHDA and CDR2 SQIVND (reference sequence). V was pared by 6 bases and J by 6 bases, with 21 bases between. CDR3 length equals 16 residues. The CDR3 region is CASSLEPAGTRQPQHF. For the CDR3, the DNA is TGTGCCAGTAGCCTAGAACCCGCCGGAACCCGTCAGCCCCAGCATTTT.

This chain links TRBV9 with TRBJ2-5; 11 bases agree with TRBD2. The V gene end was trimmed by 2 bases and the J gene end by 5 bases; junction bases not matched to a gene: 5. CDR3 length: 15 amino acids. The germline V gene has CDR1 SGDLS and CDR2 YYNGEE. CDR3 DNA: TGTGCCAGCAGCGTTCTAGCGGGAGGTGGGGAGACCCAGTACTTC. It translates to CASSVLAGGGETQYF.

The chain couples TRBV5-6 to TRBJ2-5; D is perhaps TRBD2 (6 bases). Trimming shortened V by 4 bases and J by 5 bases, and 12 bases separated the two germline ends. This CDR3 has 13 amino acids. Germline V gene data show CDR1 as SGHDT and CDR2 as YYEEEE. CDR3 protein: CASSIGLRETQYF. The CDR3 region has the DNA TGTGCCAGCAGCATCGGACTACGGGAGACCCAGTACTTC.

This rearrangement joins TRBV19 to TRBJ1-1, with 8 nucleotides matching TRBD1. Germline loops: CDR1 LNHDA, CDR2 SQIVND (reference sequence). The junction had 10 bases not matched to a gene; V was cut back by 7 bases and J by 3 bases. CDR3 length: 15 amino acids. The CDR3 DNA is TGTGCCAGTACGTTAAGGGACAGGAGGGACACTGAAGCTTTCTTT. This gives the protein CASTLRDRRDTEAFF.

This sequence joins TRBV5-1 and TRBJ1-3; no clear D. V dropped 1 base and J dropped 0 bases, with 5 bases sitting between them. Germline values: CDR1 SGHRS, CDR2 YFSETQ. The CDR3 runs 14 residues. Written as DNA, the CDR3 is TGCGCCAGCAGCTTGCGGAGCTCTGGAAACACCATATATTTT. It codes for CASSLRSSGNTIYF.

This chain uses TRBV30 with TRBJ2-6; possible D gene TRBD2, 5 bases. The length of the CDR3 is 16 residues. Germline V gene data show CDR1 as GTSNPN and CDR2 as SVGIG (reference sequence). V shed 3 bases and J shed 1 base, with 13 bases lying between them. The DNA for the CDR3 is TGTGCCTGGAGGCCCCCGGGGAGTTCTGGGGCCAACGTCCTGACTTTC. It translates to CAWRPPGSSGANVLTF.

V is TRBV4-1 and J is TRBJ1-1; the D gene is possibly TRBD1 (5 bases). Trimming removed 1 base at V and 4 bases at J, with 10 bases between. The CDR3 is 14 amino acids. The germline V gene encodes CDR1 MGHRA and CDR2 YSYEKL. CDR3 region: CASSQGVGGTEAFF. CDR3 coding DNA: TGCGCCAGCAGCCAAGGTGTGGGGGGCACTGAAGCTTTCTTT.

J is TRBJ2-7 and V is TRBV2; 12 bases are shared with TRBD2. The CDR3 runs 13 residues. J was trimmed by 8 bases and V by 5 bases; bases with no gene match: 4. CDR1 SNHLY and CDR2 FYNNEI come from the germline V gene. CDR3 amino acids: CASSSSGRVQQYF. CDR3 nucleotides: TGTGCCAGCAGTTCTAGCGGGAGGGTACAGCAGTACTTC.

This clone came up once. The chain has TRBV27 and TRBJ2-3, with no clear D. CDR3 size: 13 residues. The V and J ends lost 3 bases and 5 bases respectively, with 9 bases between them. Germline values: CDR1 MNHEY, CDR2 SMNVEV (reference sequence). As DNA, the CDR3 is TGTGCCAGCAGTTTTAACCTAGGAGATACGCAGTATTTT. Protein: CASSFNLGDTQYF.

J is TRBJ2-5 and V is TRBV7-9, with 11 positions matching TRBD1. This CDR3 has 15 residues. J was trimmed by 5 bases and V by 5 bases; bases with no gene match: 7. Germline V CDR1 and CDR2: SEHNR, FQNEAQ (reference sequence). CDR3 region: CASSLGQGALETQYF. Written as DNA, the CDR3 is TGTGCCAGCAGCCTCGGACAGGGGGCTTTGGAGACCCAGTACTTC. The entire variable domain, with the rest obtained from reference TRBV7-9 and TRBJ2-5, is as follows: DTGVSQNPRHKITKRGQNVTFRCDPISEHNRLYWYRQTLGQGPEFLTYFQNEAQLEKSRLLSDRFSAERPKGSFSTLEIQRTEQGDSAMYLCASSLGQGALETQYFGPGTRLLVL.

This clone was observed a few times. The chain uses TRBV7-3 and TRBJ2-1; TRBD2 matches 9 bases. Trimming took 5 bases from V and 8 from J; bases not matched to a gene: 10. Germline V gene sequence: CDR1 SGHTA, CDR2 FQGTGA. The CDR3 has 15 amino acids. This chain's CDR3 is CASSPQAGGPYEQFF. The CDR3 nucleotides are TGTGCCAGCAGCCCCCAGGCGGGAGGGCCTTATGAGCAGTTCTTC.

V is TRBV19 and J is TRBJ2-7; a weak D match, TRBD2 (7 bases). CDR1 LNHDA and CDR2 SQIVND come from the germline V gene (reference sequence). Trimming took off 3 bases at V and 3 bases at J, with 15 bases between the two ends. The length of the CDR3 is 15 residues. As DNA, the CDR3 is TGTGCCAGTAGTATGGGGCGGGGGCGCGACTACGAGCAGTACTTC. Protein sequence: CASSMGRGRDYEQYF. Together with reference TRBV19 and TRBJ2-7, the CDR3 gives the full variable domain: DGGITQSPKYLFRKEGQNVTLSCEQNLNHDAMYWYRQDPGQGLRLIYYSQIVNDFQKGDIAEGYSVSREKKESFPLTVTSAQKNPTAFYLCASSMGRGRDYEQYFGPGTRLTVT.

This clone was counted a single time. The chain is built from TRBV5-6 and TRBJ1-2; D remains unclear. The germline gives CDR1 SGHDT, CDR2 YYEEEE. The V end was cut by 4 bases, the J end by 2 bases, with 9 bases between. The CDR3 extends over 13 amino acids. In DNA, the CDR3 is TGTGCCAGCAGCGAACAAAGAAACTATGGCTACACCTTC. This gives the protein CASSEQRNYGYTF.

The J gene is TRBJ2-7, the V gene TRBV7-9; 10 nucleotides line up with TRBD1. V shed 5 bases and J 4 bases; nucleotides not matched to a gene: 5. Germline V gene sequence: CDR1 SEHNR, CDR2 FQNEAQ (reference sequence). The CDR3 contains 14 residues. The chain's CDR3 is CASSPPGQGYEQYF. CDR3 coding DNA: TGTGCCAGCAGCCCACCGGGACAGGGGTACGAGCAGTACTTC.

V and J are TRBV29-1 and TRBJ1-4; 7 nucleotides align to TRBD1. V shed 7 bases and J 4 bases; nucleotides not matched to a gene: 12. The CDR3 is made up of 15 amino acids. CDR1 SQVTM and CDR2 ANQGSEA come from the germline V gene. CDR3 coding DNA: TGCAGCGCCACGACAGGGCTCTATGGTAATGAAAAACTGTTTTTT. This sequence encodes CSATTGLYGNEKLFF.

This clone was counted a single time. The sample has other DNA sequences that encode this CDR3 too. The V gene is TRBV7-2, the J gene TRBJ1-5; TRBD1 is a possible D gene (6 bases). The CDR3 runs to 15 residues. V was trimmed by 0 bases and J by 2 bases, leaving 8 bases between them. Germline CDR1 is SGHTA and CDR2 is FQGNSA. CDR3 in amino acids: CASSLAGGGNQPQHF. In DNA form, the CDR3 reads TGTGCCAGCAGCTTAGCAGGGGGTGGCAATCAGCCCCAGCATTTT.